This T cell receptor beta chain was obtained from a study of cytomegalovirus exposure and HLA in healthy donors. Findings and limits, study-wide: A missense DCLRE1C variant was associated with V- and J-gene trimming of TCR beta chains in a later analysis, and an independent cohort replicated the association. Most TCR sequences showed up rarely, but some public TCRs showed up in many donors. The analysis excluded some indistinguishable V segments, including TRBV6-2 and TRBV6-3.

The CDR3 totals 15 residues. V gave up 2 bases and J gave up 6 bases; unmatched junction bases: 7. CDR1 and CDR2 from the germline V gene are SGDLS and YYNGEE. This clone was recorded once. Its target is not known. PCR was performed using 60 Vbeta and 13 Jbeta primers. Sequencing used immunoSEQ multiplex PCR; TCRdb keeps in-frame clones, though not all of them. The table shows some 160,000 clones, with over 70% occurring only once. Sequencing input: PBMCs. The V gene is TRBV9, the J gene TRBJ1-5; 8 positions agree with TRBD1. This TCR was recovered from a man in his forties in good health and CMV-seronegative. The CDR3 is CASSVRTGSSQPQHF. The CDR3 DNA follows: TGTGCCAGCAGCGTCAGGACAGGGTCGAGTCAGCCCCAGCATTTT. The whole variable domain, filled in from reference TRBV9 and TRBJ1-5, reads DSGVTQTPKHLITATGQRVTLRCSPRSGDLSVYWYQQSLDQGLQFLIQYYNGEERAKGNILERFSAQQFPDLHSELNLSSLELGDSALYFCASSVRTGSSQPQHFGDGTRLSIL.